What follows are 20 T cell receptor beta chains derived from one specimen sequenced in a study of beta chain features in type 1 diabetes. The whole isolated RNA underwent reverse transcription, so sequencing captured expressed TCRB transcripts. Some clones are missing from TCRdb's copy, which holds only in-frame ones; the method was immunoSEQ multiplex PCR. The sample lists under 450,000 clones, more than 11% occurring once. The sequenced sample was naive CD4+ T cells from blood. Receptors were obtained from a man aged 30 to 39 in good health.

The V and J genes are TRBV6-6 and TRBJ1-4; the D is unclear. The CDR3 runs 15 residues. With 2 bases removed from V and 4 bases from J, the gap between germline ends came to 11 bases. From germline, CDR1 is MNHNY and CDR2 SVGAGI (reference sequence). The CDR3 DNA reads as TGTGCCAGCAGTTACACTACAGCGTTTAATGAAAAACTGTTTTTT. Encoded protein: CASSYTTAFNEKLFF.

This clone was seen a few times. The rearrangement uses TRBV27 and TRBJ2-5; 10 nucleotides agree with TRBD2. The CDR3 contains 12 residues. V shed 10 bases, J shed 7 bases, and the junction held 6 bases outside the gene matches. The germline V gene has CDR1 MNHEY and CDR2 SMNVEV (reference sequence). The CDR3 DNA follows: TGTGCCACCCGGCCTAGCGGGGGGACCCAGTACTTC. Protein: CATRPSGGTQYF.

This clone was counted only a few times. V usage is TRBV25-1 and J usage is TRBJ2-7, with no clear D. CDR3 size: 14 residues. V lost 2 bases and J lost 4, with 12 bases in between. CDR1 MGHDK and CDR2 SYGVNS come from the germline V gene. CDR3 amino acids: CASSEGAGVYEQYF. The CDR3 region has the DNA TGTGCCAGCAGTGAAGGTGCTGGAGTTTACGAGCAGTACTTC.

The rearrangement uses TRBV2 and TRBJ2-2, with D maybe TRBD2 (5 bases). V was pared by 3 bases and J by 1 base, with 9 bases between. This CDR3 region has 15 residues. From germline, CDR1 is SNHLY and CDR2 FYNNEI. The CDR3 sequence is CASSDRTGNTGELFF. The CDR3 coding sequence is TGTGCCAGCAGTGATCGGACTGGGAACACCGGGGAGCTGTTTTTT.

Ten or more counts support this clone. The chain employs TRBV7-9 and TRBJ2-1; 9 bases line up with TRBD1. Germline trimming cut 5 bases from V and 6 bases from J; bases unmatched to any gene: 11. The CDR3 has 16 amino acids. Per the germline V gene, CDR1 is SEHNR and CDR2 is FQNEAQ (reference sequence). CDR3 residues: CASSPRDRVAGNEQFF. In DNA form, the CDR3 reads TGTGCCAGCAGCCCTAGGGACAGGGTTGCGGGCAATGAGCAGTTCTTC.

The J gene is TRBJ1-3, the V gene TRBV4-1; weak D call: TRBD1 (6 bases). The CDR3 runs 15 residues. Germline CDR1 reads MGHRA; CDR2 reads YSYEKL. V lost 8 bases, J lost 1 base, and 15 bases lay in between. This chain's CDR3 is CASEAGDLSGNTIYF. CDR3 nucleotides: TGCGCCAGCGAGGCAGGGGATTTATCTGGAAACACCATATATTTT.

In this sample, this clone turned up a few times. The J gene is TRBJ2-7, the V gene TRBV6-9; perhaps D is TRBD1 or TRBD2 (5 bases each). The V gene lost 7 bases and the J gene lost 3 bases, with 16 bases spanning the gap. Germline CDR1 is MNHGY and CDR2 is SVAAGI. This CDR3 has 14 residues. The DNA of the CDR3 is TGTGCCAGCACCCGTCCCCAGGGACGCTACGAGCAGTACGTC. Its protein is CASTRPQGRYEQYV.

This chain connects TRBV5-1 to TRBJ2-1; 10 positions match TRBD2. Losses at the gene ends were 0 bases for V and 1 base for J; bases not matched to a gene: 7. Germline V gene data show CDR1 as SGHRS and CDR2 as YFSETQ. This CDR3 is built from 18 residues. The CDR3 is CASSLGGTSVLSYNEQFF. The CDR3 DNA sequence: TGCGCCAGCAGCTTGGGTGGGACTAGCGTCTTATCCTACAATGAGCAGTTCTTC.

This rearrangement joins TRBV4-1 to TRBJ2-5; D not certain. The V gene's germline CDR1 is MGHRA and CDR2 YSYEKL. V was pared by 1 base and J by 4 bases, with 10 bases between. The CDR3 loop spans 14 amino acids. CDR3 nucleotides: TGCGCCAGCAGCCAAGGACTCACGGGAGAGACCCAGTACTTC. Translated, it gives CASSQGLTGETQYF.

This clone appeared a few times. The chain combines TRBV2 with TRBJ2-2; D might be TRBD2 (6 bases). V was clipped by 8 bases and J by 2 bases, with 12 bases between them. This CDR3 region has 14 residues. The germline CDR1 and CDR2 sequences are SNHLY and FYNNEI. The CDR3 spells CASHGGINTGELFF. The DNA for the CDR3 is TGTGCCAGCCATGGGGGGATCAACACCGGGGAGCTGTTTTTT.

This clone showed up just a few times. The same CDR3 can be traced to other DNA sequences in this sample. V usage is TRBV9 and J usage is TRBJ2-1; the match to TRBD2 covers 7 bases. The germline CDR1 and CDR2 sequences are SGDLS and YYNGEE. This CDR3 is built from 15 residues. Trimming at V came to 0 bases and at J to 3 bases, leaving 3 bases not matched to a gene. For the CDR3, the DNA is TGTGCCAGCAGCGTAGTGGGCGGGAGCTACAATGAGCAGTTCTTC. It codes for CASSVVGGSYNEQFF.

The chain couples TRBV7-7 to TRBJ2-7, with 9 bases aligning to TRBD1. Germline CDR1 reads SSHAT; CDR2 reads FNYEAQ (reference sequence). V lost 4 bases and J lost 6; bases outside the gene matches: 10. This CDR3 region has 15 residues. The CDR3 reads CASSSSGQGTSEQYF. Here the CDR3 DNA reads TGTGCCAGCAGCTCGAGTGGACAGGGGACGTCCGAGCAGTACTTC.

This clone occurred a few times. The chain couples TRBV5-4 to TRBJ2-5; 9 positions agree with TRBD1. Germline loops: CDR1 SGHNT, CDR2 YYREEE (reference sequence). The CDR3 length is 14 residues. J lost 4 bases, V lost 3 bases, and 4 bases had no gene match. CDR3 coding DNA: TGTGCCAGCAGCTCGACAGGGGGGGGAGAGACCCAGTACTTC. Protein product: CASSSTGGGETQYF.

The rearrangement uses TRBV7-9 and TRBJ2-5, with 9 positions matching TRBD2. The CDR3 has 18 residues. Trimming at V came to 1 base and at J to 3 bases, leaving 12 bases not matched to a gene. Per germline, CDR1 SEHNR and CDR2 FQNEAQ (reference sequence). CDR3 sequence: CASSLGPLAGRVEETQYF. The CDR3 nucleotides read TGTGCCAGCAGCTTAGGTCCCCTAGCGGGACGGGTTGAAGAGACCCAGTACTTC.

The genes are TRBV4-1 and TRBJ1-1, with D perhaps TRBD1 (5 bases). Germline CDR1 MGHRA, CDR2 YSYEKL. CDR3 length equals 12 residues. Trimming took off 3 bases at V and 7 bases at J, with 9 bases between the two ends. The CDR3 DNA follows: TGCGCCAGCAGCCATGGGGGGATTGAAGCTTTCTTT. Translated, it gives CASSHGGIEAFF.

V is TRBV19 and J is TRBJ2-1, with D unclear. V was pared by 5 bases and J by 5 bases, with 7 bases between. This CDR3 spans 12 amino acids. The germline V gene has CDR1 LNHDA and CDR2 SQIVND (reference sequence). CDR3 sequence (DNA): TGTGCCAGTAGTCCCCGTCACAATGAGCAGTTCTTC. Its protein product is CASSPRHNEQFF.

This clone was picked up a small number of times. The genes are TRBV19 and TRBJ2-3, with TRBD1 matching 7 bases. The CDR3 runs 14 residues. Trimming at V came to 3 bases and at J to 2 bases, leaving 2 bases not matched to a gene. Germline V gene lookup returns CDR1 LNHDA and CDR2 SQIVND (reference sequence). The CDR3 sequence is CASSMDRFTDTQYF. Written as DNA, the CDR3 is TGTGCCAGTAGTATGGACAGGTTCACAGATACGCAGTATTTT.

The V call is TRBV5-4, the J call TRBJ2-1; no clear D. This CDR3 comprises 14 residues. Per the germline V gene, CDR1 is SGHNT and CDR2 is YYREEE (reference sequence). Trimming took 0 bases from V and 5 from J, leaving 9 bases between them. DNA for the CDR3: TGTGCCAGCAGCTTGGGAATTCCGGACAATGAGCAGTTCTTC. The encoded protein is CASSLGIPDNEQFF. Combining the CDR3 with reference TRBV5-4 and TRBJ2-1 gives the whole variable domain ETGVTQSPTHLIKTRGQQVTLRCSSQSGHNTVSWYQQALGQGPQFIFQYYREEENGRGNFPPRFSGLQFPNYSSELNVNALELDDSALYLCASSLGIPDNEQFFGPGTRLTVL.

The gene calls are TRBV25-1 and TRBJ1-6; maybe TRBD1 (6 bases). V was shortened by 6 bases and J by 2 bases, with 8 bases between the two germline ends. This CDR3 has 14 residues. Germline V gene lookup returns CDR1 MGHDK and CDR2 SYGVNS. This chain's CDR3 is CASSAGAYNSPLHF. CDR3 nucleotides: TGTGCCAGCAGCGCAGGGGCCTATAATTCACCCCTCCACTTT.

The chain links TRBV18 to TRBJ2-5; possibly TRBD2 for D (6 bases). The V gene lost 3 bases and the J gene lost 3 bases, with 11 bases spanning the gap. The CDR3 loop spans 14 amino acids. Germline V CDR1 and CDR2: KGHSH, LQKENI. As DNA, the CDR3 is TGTGCCAGCTCACCTGTGCGGGGCGAAGAGACCCAGTACTTC. Translation: CASSPVRGEETQYF.